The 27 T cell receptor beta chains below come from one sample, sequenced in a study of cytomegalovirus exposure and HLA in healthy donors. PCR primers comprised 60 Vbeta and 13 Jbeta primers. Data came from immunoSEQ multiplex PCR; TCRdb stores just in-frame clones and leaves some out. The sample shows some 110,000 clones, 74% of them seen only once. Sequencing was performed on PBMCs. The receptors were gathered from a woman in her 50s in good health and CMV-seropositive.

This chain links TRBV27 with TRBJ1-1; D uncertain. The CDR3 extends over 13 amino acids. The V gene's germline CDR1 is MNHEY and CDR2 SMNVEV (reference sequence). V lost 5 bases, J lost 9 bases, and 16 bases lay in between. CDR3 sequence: CASSPREGSKAFF. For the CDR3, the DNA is TGTGCCAGCAGTCCCCGGGAAGGGAGTAAAGCTTTCTTT.

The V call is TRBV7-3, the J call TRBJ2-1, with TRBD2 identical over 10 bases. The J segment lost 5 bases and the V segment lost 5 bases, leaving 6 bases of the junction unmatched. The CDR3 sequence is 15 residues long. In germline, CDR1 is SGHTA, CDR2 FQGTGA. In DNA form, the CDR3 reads TGTGCCAGCAGCCTCGGACTAGCGGCTAACAATGAGCAGTTCTTC. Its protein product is CASSLGLAANNEQFF.

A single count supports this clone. The CDR3 DNA follows: TGTGCCAGCAGCATGGGACAGACCTTTTTCTACGAGCAGTACTTC. This encodes CASSMGQTFFYEQYF. The genes are TRBV7-6 and TRBJ2-7; the match to TRBD1 covers 7 bases. The CDR3 is 15 amino acids. Per germline, CDR1 SGHVS and CDR2 FNYEAQ. Trimming cost V 5 bases and J 3 bases; bases outside gene matches: 10.

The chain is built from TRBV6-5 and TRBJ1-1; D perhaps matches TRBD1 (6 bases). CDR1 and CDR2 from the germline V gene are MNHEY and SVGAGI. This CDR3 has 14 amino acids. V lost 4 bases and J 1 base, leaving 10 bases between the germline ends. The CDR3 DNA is TGTGCCAGCAGTTCCTTGACAGGGAACACTGAAGCTTTCTTT. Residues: CASSSLTGNTEAFF.

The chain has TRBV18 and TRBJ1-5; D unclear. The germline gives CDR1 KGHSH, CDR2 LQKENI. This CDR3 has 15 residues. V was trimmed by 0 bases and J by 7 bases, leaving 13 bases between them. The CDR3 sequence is CASSPPGNGNQPQHF. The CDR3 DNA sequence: TGTGCCAGCTCACCACCGGGTAACGGGAACCAGCCCCAGCATTTT.

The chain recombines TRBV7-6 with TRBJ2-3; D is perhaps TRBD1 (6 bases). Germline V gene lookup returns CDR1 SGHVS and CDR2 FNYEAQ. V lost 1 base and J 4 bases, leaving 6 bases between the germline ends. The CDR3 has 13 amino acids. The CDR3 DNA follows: TGTGCCAGCAGCTTAGACAGGGCAGATACGCAGTATTTT. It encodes CASSLDRADTQYF.

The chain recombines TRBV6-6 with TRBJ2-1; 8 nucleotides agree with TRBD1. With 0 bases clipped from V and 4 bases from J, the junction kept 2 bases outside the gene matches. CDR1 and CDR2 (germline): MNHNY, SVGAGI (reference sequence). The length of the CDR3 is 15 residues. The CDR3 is CASSYSQGAYNEQFF. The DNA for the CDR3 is TGTGCCAGCAGTTACTCGCAGGGGGCGTACAATGAGCAGTTCTTC.

CDR3 DNA: TGTGCCAGCAGTTTACCGACAGGGGGCGCCCAGGGACTAGCGGGAGAAATCTACGAGCAGTACTTC. Residues: CASSLPTGGAQGLAGEIYEQYF. The rearrangement uses TRBV28 and TRBJ2-7; the match to TRBD2 covers 14 bases. The CDR3 length is 22 residues. Trimming at V came to 2 bases and at J to 3 bases, leaving 21 bases not matched to a gene. Germline V CDR1 and CDR2: MDHEN, SYDVKM.

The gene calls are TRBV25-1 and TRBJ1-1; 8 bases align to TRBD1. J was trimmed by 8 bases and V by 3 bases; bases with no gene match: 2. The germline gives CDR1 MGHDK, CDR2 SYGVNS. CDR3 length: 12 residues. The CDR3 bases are TGTGCCAGCAGTGAGGGGGACAGGGAAGCTTTCTTT. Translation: CASSEGDREAFF.

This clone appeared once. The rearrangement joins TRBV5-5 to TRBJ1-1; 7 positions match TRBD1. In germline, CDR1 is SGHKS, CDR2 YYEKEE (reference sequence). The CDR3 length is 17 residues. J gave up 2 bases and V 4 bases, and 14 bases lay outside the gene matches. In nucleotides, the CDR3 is TGTGCCAGCAGCGGGGTTCGAAAAAGGACAGGAAACACTGAAGCTTTCTTT. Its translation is CASSGVRKRTGNTEAFF.

The CDR3 nucleotides read TGTGCCAGTAGTACCGGACAAGGCGTGAATTACGAGCAGTACTTC. As protein: CASSTGQGVNYEQYF. J is TRBJ2-7 and V is TRBV19; a possible D gene is TRBD1 (5 bases). The germline V gene has CDR1 LNHDA and CDR2 SQIVND (reference sequence). V lost 4 bases to trimming and J lost 4 bases, with 17 bases between them. The CDR3 is 15 amino acids.

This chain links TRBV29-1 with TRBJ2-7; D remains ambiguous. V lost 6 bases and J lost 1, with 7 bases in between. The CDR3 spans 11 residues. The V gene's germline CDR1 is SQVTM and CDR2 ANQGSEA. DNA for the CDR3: TGCAGCGTCACTGAATCCTACGAGCAGTACTTC. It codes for CSVTESYEQYF.

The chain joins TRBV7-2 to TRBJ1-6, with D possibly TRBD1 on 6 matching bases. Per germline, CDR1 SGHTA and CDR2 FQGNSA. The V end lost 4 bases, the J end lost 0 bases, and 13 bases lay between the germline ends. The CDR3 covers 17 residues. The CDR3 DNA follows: TGTGCCAGCAGCTCCGGGACACCAAGCTCCTATAATTCACCCCTCCACTTT. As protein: CASSSGTPSSYNSPLHF. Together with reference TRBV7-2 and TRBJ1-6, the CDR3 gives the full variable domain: GAGVSQSPSNKVTEKGKDVELRCDPISGHTALYWYRQSLGQGLEFLIYFQGNSAPDKSGLPSDRFSAERTGGSVSTLTIQRTQQEDSAVYLCASSSGTPSSYNSPLHFGNGTRLTVT.

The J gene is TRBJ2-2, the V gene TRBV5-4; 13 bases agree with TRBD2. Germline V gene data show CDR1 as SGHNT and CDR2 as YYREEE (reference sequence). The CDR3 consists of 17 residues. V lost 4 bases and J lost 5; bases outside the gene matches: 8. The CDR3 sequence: CASSPGLAGVMTGELFF. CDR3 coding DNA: TGTGCCAGCAGCCCCGGACTAGCGGGAGTGATGACCGGGGAGCTGTTTTTT.

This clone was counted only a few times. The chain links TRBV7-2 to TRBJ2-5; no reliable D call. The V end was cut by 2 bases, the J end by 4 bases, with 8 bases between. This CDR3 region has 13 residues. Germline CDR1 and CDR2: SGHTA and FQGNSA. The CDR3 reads CASSLLNSETQYF. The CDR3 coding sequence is TGTGCCAGCAGCTTACTTAATTCAGAGACCCAGTACTTC.

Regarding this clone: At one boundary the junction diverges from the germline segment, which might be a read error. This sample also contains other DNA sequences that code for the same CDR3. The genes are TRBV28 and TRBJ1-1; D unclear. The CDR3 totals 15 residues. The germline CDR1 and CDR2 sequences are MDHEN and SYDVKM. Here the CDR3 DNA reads TGTGCCAGTAGTTTACTCAGCTGGGCGAACACTGAAGCTTTCTTT. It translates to CASSLLSWANTEAFF.

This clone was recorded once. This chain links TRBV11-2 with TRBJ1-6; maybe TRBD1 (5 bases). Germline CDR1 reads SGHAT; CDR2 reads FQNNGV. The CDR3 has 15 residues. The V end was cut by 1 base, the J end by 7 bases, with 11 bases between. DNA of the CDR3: TGTGCCAGCAGCTTAGTAGGGGCCTCCAATTCACCCCTCCACTTT. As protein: CASSLVGASNSPLHF.

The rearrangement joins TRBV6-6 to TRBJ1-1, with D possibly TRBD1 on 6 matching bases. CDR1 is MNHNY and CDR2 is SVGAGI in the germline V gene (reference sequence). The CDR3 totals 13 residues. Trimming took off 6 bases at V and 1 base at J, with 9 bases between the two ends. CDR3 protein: CASSSGQNTEAFF. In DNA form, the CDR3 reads TGTGCCAGCAGCTCGGGACAGAACACTGAAGCTTTCTTT.

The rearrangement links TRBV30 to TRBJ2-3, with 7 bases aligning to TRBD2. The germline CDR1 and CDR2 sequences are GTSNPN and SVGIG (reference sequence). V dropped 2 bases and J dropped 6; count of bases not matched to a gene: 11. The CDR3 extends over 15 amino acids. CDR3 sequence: CAWSLGGRAGDTQYF. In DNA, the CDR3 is TGTGCCTGGAGTCTCGGGGGGAGGGCCGGGGATACGCAGTATTTT.

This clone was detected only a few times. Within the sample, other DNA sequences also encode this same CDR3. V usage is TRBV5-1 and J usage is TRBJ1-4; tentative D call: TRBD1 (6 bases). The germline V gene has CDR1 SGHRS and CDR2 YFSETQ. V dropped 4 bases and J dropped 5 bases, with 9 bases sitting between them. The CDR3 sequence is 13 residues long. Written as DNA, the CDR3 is TGCGCCAGCAGCGGACAGCTAAATGAAAAACTGTTTTTT. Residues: CASSGQLNEKLFF.

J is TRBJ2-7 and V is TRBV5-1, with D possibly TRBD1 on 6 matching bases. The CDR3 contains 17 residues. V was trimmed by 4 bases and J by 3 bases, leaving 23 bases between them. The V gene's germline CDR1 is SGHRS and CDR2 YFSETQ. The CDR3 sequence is CASSPPSGGGGFYEQYF. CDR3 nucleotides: TGCGCCAGCAGCCCCCCGAGTGGGGGCGGAGGTTTCTACGAGCAGTACTTC.

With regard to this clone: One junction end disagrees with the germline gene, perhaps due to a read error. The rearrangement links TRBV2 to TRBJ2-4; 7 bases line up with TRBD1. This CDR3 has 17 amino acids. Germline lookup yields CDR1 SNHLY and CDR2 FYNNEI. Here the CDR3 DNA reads TGTGCCAGCACTGAAGGACAGGCCCCTAAAGCCAAAAACATTCAGTACTTC. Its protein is CASTEGQAPKAKNIQYF.

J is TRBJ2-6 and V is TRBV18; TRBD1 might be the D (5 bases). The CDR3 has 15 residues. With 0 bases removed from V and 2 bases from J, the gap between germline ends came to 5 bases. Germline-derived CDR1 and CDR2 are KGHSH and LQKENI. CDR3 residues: CASSPPQAGANVLTF. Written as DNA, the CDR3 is TGTGCCAGCTCACCACCACAGGCTGGGGCCAACGTCCTGACTTTC.

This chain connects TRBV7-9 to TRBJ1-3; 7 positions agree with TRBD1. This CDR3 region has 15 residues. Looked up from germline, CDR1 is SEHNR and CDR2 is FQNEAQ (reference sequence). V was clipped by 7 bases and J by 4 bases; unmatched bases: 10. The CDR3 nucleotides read TGTGCCAGCACCTCCTGGGCAGGGGGAGGAAACACCATATATTTT. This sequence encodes CASTSWAGGGNTIYF.

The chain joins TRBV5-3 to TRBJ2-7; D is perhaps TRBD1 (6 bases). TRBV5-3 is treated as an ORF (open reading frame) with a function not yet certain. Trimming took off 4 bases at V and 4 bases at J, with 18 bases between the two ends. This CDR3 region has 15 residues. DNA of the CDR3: TGTGCCAGAAGCCCATACATTAGACAGGAATACGAGCAGTACTTC. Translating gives CARSPYIRQEYEQYF.

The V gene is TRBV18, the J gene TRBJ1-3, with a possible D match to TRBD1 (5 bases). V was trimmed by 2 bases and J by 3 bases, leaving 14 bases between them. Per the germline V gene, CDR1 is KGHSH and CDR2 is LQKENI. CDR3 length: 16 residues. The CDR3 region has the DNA TGTGCCAGCTCACCATCCCCGGGACTGATTGGAAACACCATATATTTT. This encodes CASSPSPGLIGNTIYF.

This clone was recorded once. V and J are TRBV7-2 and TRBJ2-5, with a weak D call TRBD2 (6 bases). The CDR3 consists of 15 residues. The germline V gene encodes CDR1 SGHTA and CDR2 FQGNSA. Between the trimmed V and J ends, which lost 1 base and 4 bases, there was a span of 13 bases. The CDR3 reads CASSLVSLARETQYF. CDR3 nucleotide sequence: TGTGCCAGCAGCTTAGTTTCCCTAGCGCGAGAGACCCAGTACTTC. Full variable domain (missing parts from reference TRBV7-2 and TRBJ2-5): GAGVSQSPSNKVTEKGKDVELRCDPISGHTALYWYRQSLGQGLEFLIYFQGNSAPDKSGLPSDRFSAERTGGSVSTLTIQRTQQEDSAVYLCASSLVSLARETQYFGPGTRLLVL.